The 12 T cell receptor beta chains in this list originate from one sample, sequenced in a study of T cell clonality in common variable immunodeficiency. Study observations and caveats: In common variable immunodeficiency, TCR beta chains reportedly carried fewer deletions and N-nucleotide insertions.

No antigen is known for these receptors. The method was immunoSEQ multiplex PCR; TCRdb's version includes in-frame clones alone and lacks a portion of them. This repertoire lists approximately 26,000 clones without singletons; 3% to 3.5% sits in the top ten. The sample consisted of peripheral blood mononuclear cells. Receptors were obtained from a human donor with common variable immunodeficiency.

As to this clone: Coverage ceases 3 residues before the CDR3 finishes, and the germline J gene fills in the end. This chain links TRBV7-2 with TRBJ2-1; 7 bases map to TRBD2. V was pared by 7 bases and J by 0 bases, with 6 bases of the junction left unmatched. This CDR3 is 15 amino acids long. CDR1 is SGHTA and CDR2 is FQGNSA in the germline V gene. CDR3 DNA, as far as it was read: TGTGCCAGCACCCTGACTAGCAGCTCCTACAATGAG. This translates into CASTLTSSSYNE. In full, the CDR3 is CASTLTSSSYNEQFF.

The table lists this clone with many counts. The CDR3 is cut off 3 residues early in the read; its end comes from the germline J gene. The V gene is TRBV19, the J gene TRBJ1-5; 7 bases line up with TRBD1. The CDR3 has 16 residues. V lost 5 bases to trimming and J lost 7 bases; unmatched junction nucleotides: 14. The germline CDR1 and CDR2 sequences are LNHDA and SQIVND (reference sequence). The DNA read from the CDR3 is TGTGCCAGTAGTCCCGAACAGGGGTATTTTAGGCAGCCC. It translates to CASSPEQGYFRQP. The full CDR3 protein reads CASSPEQGYFRQPQHF.

This clone was seen many times. The read comes to an end 3 residues before the CDR3 does, leaving the germline J gene to fill in the end. The chain uses TRBV6-1 and TRBJ1-1, with TRBD1 as a possible D gene (6 bases). This CDR3 contains 14 residues. Germline V gene sequence: CDR1 MNHNS, CDR2 SASEGT. V was trimmed by 3 bases and J by 3 bases, leaving 11 bases between them. Incomplete CDR3 DNA: TGTGCCAGCAGTGACTACAGGGATTACACTGAA. Encoded protein: CASSDYRDYTE. The full CDR3 protein reads CASSDYRDYTEAFF.

This clone was counted ten times or more. The junction departs from the called germline gene at one end, perhaps through a read error. The read ends 3 residues early relative to the CDR3; the germline J gene fills the gap. This rearrangement joins TRBV4-2 to TRBJ1-2, with 10 bases fitting TRBD1. The CDR3 is 14 residues long. Germline-derived CDR1 and CDR2 are LGHNA and YNFKEQ. The CDR3 reads CASSTDRGGYGYTF. CDR3 DNA, as far as it was read: TGCGCCAGCAGCACGGACAGGGGGGGCTATGGC.

This clone was seen only a few times. Sequencing ends 3 residues short of the CDR3 end; the germline J gene provides the rest. The rearrangement joins TRBV19 to TRBJ2-7, with TRBD1 identical over 10 bases. The V and J ends lost 4 bases and 3 bases, in that order; junction bases with no gene match: 0. The CDR3 consists of 13 residues. Germline loops: CDR1 LNHDA, CDR2 SQIVND (reference sequence). CDR3 protein: CASSRTGGYEQYF. The sequenced CDR3 bases are TGTGCCAGTAGTAGGACAGGGGGCTACGAG.

This clone has just a few counts. The CDR3 end lies 3 residues beyond the end of the read and is filled in from the germline J gene. The rearrangement uses TRBV30 and TRBJ2-2, with D possibly matching TRBD1 (5 bases). Germline values: CDR1 GTSNPN, CDR2 SVGIG (reference sequence). This CDR3 contains 15 residues. V dropped 1 base and J dropped 4 bases, with 13 bases sitting between them. The DNA read from the CDR3 is TGTGCCTGGAGTGAATTATTTAGGGGCACCGGGGAG. Protein: CAWSELFRGTGE. The entire CDR3 protein reads CAWSELFRGTGELFF.

Remarks on this clone: The read stops 3 residues short of the end of the CDR3; the missing end is completed from the germline J gene. This chain uses TRBV7-2 with TRBJ2-3; 8 bases line up with TRBD1. The CDR3 totals 13 residues. The junction had 1 base not matched to a gene; V was cut back by 3 bases and J by 5 bases. Germline CDR1 reads SGHTA; CDR2 reads FQGNSA. Here the CDR3 reads CASSFRGQDTQYF. The covered CDR3 bases are TGTGCCAGCAGCTTCAGGGGGCAAGATACG.

At least ten counts were recorded for this clone. The read ends 3 residues before the CDR3 terminus; that terminus is restored from the germline J gene. The chain recombines TRBV19 with TRBJ2-7, with D perhaps assigned TRBD1 or TRBD2 (7 bases each). This CDR3 is built from 15 residues. V lost 2 bases and J 3 bases, leaving 14 bases between the germline ends. Germline V gene data show CDR1 as LNHDA and CDR2 as SQIVND (reference sequence). The sequenced part of the CDR3 DNA is TGTGCCAGTAGTATAAGCGGGACAGCCAACTACGAG. Translation: CASSISGTANYE. The whole CDR3 protein is CASSISGTANYEQYF. Combining the CDR3 with reference TRBV19 and TRBJ2-7 gives the whole variable domain DGGITQSPKYLFRKEGQNVTLSCEQNLNHDAMYWYRQDPGQGLRLIYYSQIVNDFQKGDIAEGYSVSREKKESFPLTVTSAQKNPTAFYLCASSISGTANYEQYFGPGTRLTVT.

This clone was seen only a few times. The read ends 3 residues early relative to the CDR3; the germline J gene fills the gap. V gene TRBV18 combines with J gene TRBJ2-3, with 15 positions matching TRBD2. CDR1 is KGHSH and CDR2 is LQKENI in the germline V gene. The CDR3 sequence is 19 residues long. Trimming took 3 bases from V and 0 from J; bases not matched to a gene: 7. The sequenced part of the CDR3 DNA is TGTGCCAGCTCACCGGGACTAGCGGGGGGCTTTACTAGCACAGATACG. Translation: CASSPGLAGGFTSTDT. The complete CDR3 reads CASSPGLAGGFTSTDTQYF.

Points on this clone: The read is 3 residues too short to cover the CDR3 end, so that end is filled in from the germline J gene. The chain combines TRBV7-9 with TRBJ1-4; 11 nucleotides agree with TRBD1. Losses at the gene ends were 4 bases for V and 6 bases for J; bases not matched to a gene: 1. Germline CDR1 and CDR2: SEHNR and FQNEAQ (reference sequence). This CDR3 region has 14 residues. CDR3 protein: CASSSGQGDEKLFF. The sequenced part of the CDR3 DNA is TGTGCCAGCAGCTCGGGACAGGGGGATGAAAAA.

This clone was detected ten times or more. The read ends 3 residues early relative to the CDR3; the germline J gene fills the gap. V is TRBV18 and J is TRBJ2-5; 9 bases align to TRBD1. CDR1 and CDR2 (germline): KGHSH, LQKENI. This CDR3 contains 16 residues. J was trimmed by 5 bases and V by 3 bases; bases with no gene match: 10. The CDR3 sequence: CASSPRDRDFAETQYF. The CDR3 bases that were read are TGTGCCAGCTCACCTCGGGACAGGGACTTTGCGGAGACC.

Concerning this clone: The read halts 3 residues ahead of the CDR3 end, with the missing end drawn from the germline J gene. This chain connects TRBV2 to TRBJ2-3; TRBD2 aligns across 16 bases. With V trimmed by 6 bases and J by 8 bases, 5 bases remained unmatched. Germline V CDR1 and CDR2: SNHLY, FYNNEI. This CDR3 is built from 15 residues. CDR3 protein: CASRGTSGGAGTQYF. Incomplete CDR3 DNA: TGTGCCAGCAGGGGGACTAGCGGGGGGGCAGGTACG.